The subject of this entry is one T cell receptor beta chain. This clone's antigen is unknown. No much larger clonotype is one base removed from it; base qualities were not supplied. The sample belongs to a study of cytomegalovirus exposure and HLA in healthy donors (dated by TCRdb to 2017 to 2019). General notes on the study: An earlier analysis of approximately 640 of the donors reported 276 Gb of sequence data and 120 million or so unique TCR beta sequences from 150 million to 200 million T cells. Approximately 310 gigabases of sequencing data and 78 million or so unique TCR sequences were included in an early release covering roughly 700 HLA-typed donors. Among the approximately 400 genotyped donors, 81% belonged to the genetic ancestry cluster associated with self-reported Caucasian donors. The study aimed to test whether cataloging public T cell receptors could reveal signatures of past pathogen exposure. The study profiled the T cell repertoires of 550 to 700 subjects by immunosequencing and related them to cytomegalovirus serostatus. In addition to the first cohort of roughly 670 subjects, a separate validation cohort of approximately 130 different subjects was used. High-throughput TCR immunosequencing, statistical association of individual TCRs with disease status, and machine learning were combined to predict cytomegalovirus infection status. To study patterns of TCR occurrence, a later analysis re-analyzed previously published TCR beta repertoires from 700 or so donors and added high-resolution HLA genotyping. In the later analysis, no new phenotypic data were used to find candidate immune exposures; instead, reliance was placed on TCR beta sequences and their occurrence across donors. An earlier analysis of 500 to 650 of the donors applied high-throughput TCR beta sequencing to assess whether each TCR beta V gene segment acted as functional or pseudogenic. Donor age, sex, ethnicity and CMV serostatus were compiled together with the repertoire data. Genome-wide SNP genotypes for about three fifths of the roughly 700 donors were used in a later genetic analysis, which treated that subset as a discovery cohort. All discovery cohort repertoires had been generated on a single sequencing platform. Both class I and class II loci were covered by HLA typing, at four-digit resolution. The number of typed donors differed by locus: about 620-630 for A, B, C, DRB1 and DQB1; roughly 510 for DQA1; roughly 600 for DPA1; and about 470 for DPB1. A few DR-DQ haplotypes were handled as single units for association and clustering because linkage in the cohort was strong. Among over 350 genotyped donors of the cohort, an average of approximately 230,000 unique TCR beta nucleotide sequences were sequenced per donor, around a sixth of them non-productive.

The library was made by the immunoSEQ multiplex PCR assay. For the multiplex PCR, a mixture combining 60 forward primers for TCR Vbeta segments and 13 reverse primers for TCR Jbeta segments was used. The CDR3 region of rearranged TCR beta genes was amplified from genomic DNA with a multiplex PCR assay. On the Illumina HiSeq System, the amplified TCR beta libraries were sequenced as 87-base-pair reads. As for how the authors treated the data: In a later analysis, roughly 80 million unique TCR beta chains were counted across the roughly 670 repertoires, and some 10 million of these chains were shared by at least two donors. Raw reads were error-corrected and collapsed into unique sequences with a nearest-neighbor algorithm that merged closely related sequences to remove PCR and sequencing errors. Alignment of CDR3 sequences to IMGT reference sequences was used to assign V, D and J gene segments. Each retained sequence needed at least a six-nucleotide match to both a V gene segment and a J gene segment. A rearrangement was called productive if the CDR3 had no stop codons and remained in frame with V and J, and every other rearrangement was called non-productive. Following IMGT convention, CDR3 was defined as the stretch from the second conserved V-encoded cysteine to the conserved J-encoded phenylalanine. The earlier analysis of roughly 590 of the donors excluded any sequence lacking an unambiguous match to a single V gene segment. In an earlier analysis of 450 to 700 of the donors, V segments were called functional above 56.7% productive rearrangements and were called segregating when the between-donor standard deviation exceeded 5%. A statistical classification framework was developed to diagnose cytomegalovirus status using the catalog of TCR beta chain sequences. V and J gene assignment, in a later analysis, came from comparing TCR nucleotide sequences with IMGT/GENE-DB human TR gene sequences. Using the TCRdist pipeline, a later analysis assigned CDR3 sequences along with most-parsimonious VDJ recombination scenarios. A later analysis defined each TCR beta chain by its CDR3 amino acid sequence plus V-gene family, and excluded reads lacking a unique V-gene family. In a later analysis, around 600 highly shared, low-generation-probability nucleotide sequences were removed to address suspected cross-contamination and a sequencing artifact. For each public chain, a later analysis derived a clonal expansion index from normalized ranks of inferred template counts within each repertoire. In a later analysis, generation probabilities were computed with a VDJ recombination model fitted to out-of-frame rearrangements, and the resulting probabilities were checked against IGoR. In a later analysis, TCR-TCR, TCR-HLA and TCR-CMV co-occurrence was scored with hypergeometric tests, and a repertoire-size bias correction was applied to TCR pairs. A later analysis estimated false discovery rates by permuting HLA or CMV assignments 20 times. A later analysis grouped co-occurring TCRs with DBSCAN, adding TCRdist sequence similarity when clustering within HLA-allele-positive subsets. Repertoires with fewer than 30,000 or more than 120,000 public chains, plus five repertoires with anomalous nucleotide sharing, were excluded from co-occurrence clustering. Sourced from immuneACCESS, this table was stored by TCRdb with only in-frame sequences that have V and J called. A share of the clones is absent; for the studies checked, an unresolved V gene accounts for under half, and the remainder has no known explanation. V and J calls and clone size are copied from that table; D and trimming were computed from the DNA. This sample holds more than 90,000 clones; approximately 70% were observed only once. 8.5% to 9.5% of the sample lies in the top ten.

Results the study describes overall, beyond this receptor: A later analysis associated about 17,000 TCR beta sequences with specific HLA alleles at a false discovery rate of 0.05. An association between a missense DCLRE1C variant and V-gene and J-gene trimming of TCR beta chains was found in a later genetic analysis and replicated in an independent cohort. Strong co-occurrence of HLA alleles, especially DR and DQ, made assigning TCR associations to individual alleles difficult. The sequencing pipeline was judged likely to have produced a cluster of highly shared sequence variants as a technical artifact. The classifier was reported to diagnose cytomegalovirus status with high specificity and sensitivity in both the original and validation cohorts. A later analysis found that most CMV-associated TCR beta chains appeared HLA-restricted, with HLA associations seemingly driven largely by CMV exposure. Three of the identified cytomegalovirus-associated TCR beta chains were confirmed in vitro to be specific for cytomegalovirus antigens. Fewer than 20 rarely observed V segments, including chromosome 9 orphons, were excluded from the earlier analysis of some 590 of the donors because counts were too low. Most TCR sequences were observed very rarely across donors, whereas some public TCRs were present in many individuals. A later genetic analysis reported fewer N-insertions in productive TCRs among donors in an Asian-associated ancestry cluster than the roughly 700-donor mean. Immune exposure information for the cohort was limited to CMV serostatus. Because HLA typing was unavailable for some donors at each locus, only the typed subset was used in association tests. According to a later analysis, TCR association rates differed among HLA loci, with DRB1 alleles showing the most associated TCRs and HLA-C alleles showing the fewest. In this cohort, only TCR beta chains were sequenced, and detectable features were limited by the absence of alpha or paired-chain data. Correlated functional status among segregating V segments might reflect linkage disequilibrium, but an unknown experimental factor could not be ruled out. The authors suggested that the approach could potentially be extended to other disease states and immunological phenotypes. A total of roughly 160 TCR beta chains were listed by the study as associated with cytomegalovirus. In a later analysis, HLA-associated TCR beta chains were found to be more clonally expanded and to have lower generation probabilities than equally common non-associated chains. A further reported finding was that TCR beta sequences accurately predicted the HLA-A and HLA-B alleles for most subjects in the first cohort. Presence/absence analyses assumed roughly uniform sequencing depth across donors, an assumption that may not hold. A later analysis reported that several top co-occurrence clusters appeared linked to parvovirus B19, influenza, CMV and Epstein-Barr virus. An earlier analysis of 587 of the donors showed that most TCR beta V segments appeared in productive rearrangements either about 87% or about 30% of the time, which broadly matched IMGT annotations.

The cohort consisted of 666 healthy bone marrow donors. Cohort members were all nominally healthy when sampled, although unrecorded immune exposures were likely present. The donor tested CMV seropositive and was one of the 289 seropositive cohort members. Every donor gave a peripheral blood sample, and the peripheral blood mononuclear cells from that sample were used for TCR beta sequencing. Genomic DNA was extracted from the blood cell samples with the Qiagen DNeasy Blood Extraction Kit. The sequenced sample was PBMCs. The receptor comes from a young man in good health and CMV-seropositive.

The DNA reads TGTGCCAGCAGCTTAGGGGGGGGCCGTACTGGAAACACCATATATTTT. Its protein reads: CASSLGGGRTGNTIYF. The V gene is TRBV7-9 and the J gene is TRBJ1-3; a weak D assignment points to TRBD1 (6 bases agree). CDR1 SEHNR and CDR2 FQNEAQ were looked up in the germline V gene (reference sequence). The V end loses 1 base and the J end loses 2 bases, and a stretch of 12 bases separates them. Inclusive of the bounding cysteine and phenylalanine, the CDR3 is 16 residues long. Only the CDR3 DNA is retained, 48 bases long and in frame from the first base.